A selection of T cell receptor beta chains follows, all from one sample in a study of T cells in Graves' hyperthyroidism and ophthalmopathy. TCRdb independently ran MiXCR on the multiplex PCR reads; one entry per CDR3 protein. The sample has around 580,000 distinct CDR3 sequences, about 45% seen once. Specimen: peripheral blood or thyroid tissue (not recorded which). These receptors originate from a woman younger than 30 with Graves' hyperthyroidism. CDR3s include the opening cysteine and the closing phenylalanine or tryptophan.

v_gene	j_gene	CDR3aa
TRBV10-3	TRBJ2-1	CAISEGAYNEQFF
TRBV20-1	TRBJ2-5	CSAREQLGARETQYF
TRBV7-2	TRBJ2-7	CASSEALNSPYEQYF
TRBV2	TRBJ2-1	CASRARLDNEQFF
TRBV5-1	TRBJ2-7	CASSLTAGALYEQYF
TRBV6-5	TRBJ2-7	CASSYLTGGSYEQYF
TRBV16	TRBJ1-2	CASSPDEGYGYTF
TRBV6-2/TRBV6-3	TRBJ1-6	CASRTGDYSPLHF
TRBV2	TRBJ2-2	CASRGTSGRARAGELFF
TRBV29-1	TRBJ1-2	CSGRGRSNGYTF